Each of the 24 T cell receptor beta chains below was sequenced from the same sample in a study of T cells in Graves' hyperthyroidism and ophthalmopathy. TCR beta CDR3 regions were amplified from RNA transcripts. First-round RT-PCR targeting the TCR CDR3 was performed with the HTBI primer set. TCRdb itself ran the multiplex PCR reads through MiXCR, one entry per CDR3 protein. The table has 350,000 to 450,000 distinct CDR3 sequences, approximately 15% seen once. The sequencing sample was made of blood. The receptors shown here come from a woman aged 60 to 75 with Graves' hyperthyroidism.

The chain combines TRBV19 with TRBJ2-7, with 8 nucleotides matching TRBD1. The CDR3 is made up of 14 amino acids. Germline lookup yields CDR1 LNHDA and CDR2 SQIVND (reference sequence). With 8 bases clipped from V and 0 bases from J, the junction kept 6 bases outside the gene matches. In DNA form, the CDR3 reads TGTGCCAGTCCGCCGGGACAGGTCTCCTACGAGCAGTACTTC. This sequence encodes CASPPGQVSYEQYF.

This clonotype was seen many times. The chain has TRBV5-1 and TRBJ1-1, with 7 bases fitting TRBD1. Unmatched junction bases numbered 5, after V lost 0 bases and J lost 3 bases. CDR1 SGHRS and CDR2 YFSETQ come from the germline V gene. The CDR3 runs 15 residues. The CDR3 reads CASSLGTGVDTEAFF. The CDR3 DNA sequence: TGCGCCAGCAGCTTGGGTACAGGGGTGGACACTGAAGCTTTCTTT.

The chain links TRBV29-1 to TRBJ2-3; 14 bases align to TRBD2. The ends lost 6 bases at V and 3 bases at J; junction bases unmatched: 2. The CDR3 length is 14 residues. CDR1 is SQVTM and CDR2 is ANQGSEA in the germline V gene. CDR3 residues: CSVRTSGRTDTQYF. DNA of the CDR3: TGCAGCGTCAGGACTAGCGGGAGGACAGATACGCAGTATTTT.

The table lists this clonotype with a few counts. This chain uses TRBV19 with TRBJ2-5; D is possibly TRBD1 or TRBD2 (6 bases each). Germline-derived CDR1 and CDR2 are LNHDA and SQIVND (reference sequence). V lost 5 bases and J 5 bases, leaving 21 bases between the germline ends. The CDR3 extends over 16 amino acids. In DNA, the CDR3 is TGTGCCAGTAGTGTTACTAGGGGGGAGCTGGGGGAGACCCAGTACTTC. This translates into CASSVTRGELGETQYF.

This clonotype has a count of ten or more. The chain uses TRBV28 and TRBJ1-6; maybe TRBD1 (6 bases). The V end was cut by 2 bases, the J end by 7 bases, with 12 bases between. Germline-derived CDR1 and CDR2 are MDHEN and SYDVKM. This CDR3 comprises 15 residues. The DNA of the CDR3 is TGTGCCAGCAGTTTAGGCAGGGGAAACAATTCACCCCTCCACTTT. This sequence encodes CASSLGRGNNSPLHF.

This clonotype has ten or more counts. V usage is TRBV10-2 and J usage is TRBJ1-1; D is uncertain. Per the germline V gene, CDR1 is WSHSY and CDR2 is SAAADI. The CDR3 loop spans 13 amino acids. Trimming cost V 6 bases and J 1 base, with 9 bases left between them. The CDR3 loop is CASSEQQNTEAFF. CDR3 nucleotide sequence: TGCGCCAGCAGCGAACAGCAGAACACTGAAGCTTTCTTT.

CDR3: CASSFIGSIQETQYF. The CDR3 DNA follows: TGCGCCAGCAGCTTTATTGGCAGTATCCAAGAGACCCAGTACTTC. V and J are TRBV5-1 and TRBJ2-5; no clear D gene. V gave up 2 bases and J gave up 1 base, with 12 bases separating them. The CDR3 sequence is 15 residues long. CDR1 and CDR2 from the germline V gene are SGHRS and YFSETQ.

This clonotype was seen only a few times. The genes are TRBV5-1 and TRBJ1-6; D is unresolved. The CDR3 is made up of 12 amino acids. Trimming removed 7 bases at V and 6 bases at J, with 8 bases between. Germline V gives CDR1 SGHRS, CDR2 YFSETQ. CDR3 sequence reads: CASSRANSPLHF. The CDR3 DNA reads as TGCGCCAGCTCGAGAGCTAATTCACCCCTCCACTTT. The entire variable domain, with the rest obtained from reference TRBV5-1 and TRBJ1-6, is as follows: KAGVTQTPRYLIKTRGQQVTLSCSPISGHRSVSWYQQTPGQGLQFLFEYFSETQRNKGNFPGRFSGRQFSNSRSEMNVSTLELGDSALYLCASSRANSPLHFGNGTRLTVT.

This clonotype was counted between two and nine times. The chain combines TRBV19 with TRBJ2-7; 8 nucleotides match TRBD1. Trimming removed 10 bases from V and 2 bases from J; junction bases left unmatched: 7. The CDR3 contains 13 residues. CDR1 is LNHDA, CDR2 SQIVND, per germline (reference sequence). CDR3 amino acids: CATRQGSPYEQYF. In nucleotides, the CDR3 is TGTGCCACTAGACAGGGGAGTCCCTACGAGCAGTACTTC.

CDR3 sequence: CASSASGTGVYGYTF. CDR3 DNA sequence: TGTGCCAGCAGTGCCTCCGGGACAGGGGTCTATGGCTACACCTTC. V and J are TRBV6-1 and TRBJ1-2; 10 bases map to TRBD1. This CDR3 is built from 15 residues. V trimming: 4 bases; J trimming: 4 bases; junction bases outside the gene matches: 6. The germline V gene has CDR1 MNHNS and CDR2 SASEGT.

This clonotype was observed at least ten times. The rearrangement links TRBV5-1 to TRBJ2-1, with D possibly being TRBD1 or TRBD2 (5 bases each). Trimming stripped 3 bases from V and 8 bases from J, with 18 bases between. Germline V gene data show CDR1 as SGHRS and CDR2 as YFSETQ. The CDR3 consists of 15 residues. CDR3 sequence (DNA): TGCGCCAGCAGCTGGGCCGGGACCAGGAAGGATGAGCAGTTCTTC. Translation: CASSWAGTRKDEQFF.

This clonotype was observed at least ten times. CDR3 sequence: CASSLGRRYEQYF. CDR3 DNA sequence: TGTGCCAGCAGTTTAGGAAGGCGATACGAGCAGTACTTC. The rearrangement links TRBV27 to TRBJ2-7; D ambiguous. V was shortened by 2 bases and J by 4 bases, with 9 bases between the two germline ends. CDR1 MNHEY and CDR2 SMNVEV come from the germline V gene (reference sequence). The length of the CDR3 is 13 residues.

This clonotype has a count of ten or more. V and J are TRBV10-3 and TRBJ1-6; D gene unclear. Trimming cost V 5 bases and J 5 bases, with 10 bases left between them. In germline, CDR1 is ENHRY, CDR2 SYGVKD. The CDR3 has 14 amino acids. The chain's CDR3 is CAISHLRDNSPLHF. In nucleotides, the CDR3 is TGTGCCATCAGTCACCTAAGGGATAATTCACCCCTCCACTTT.

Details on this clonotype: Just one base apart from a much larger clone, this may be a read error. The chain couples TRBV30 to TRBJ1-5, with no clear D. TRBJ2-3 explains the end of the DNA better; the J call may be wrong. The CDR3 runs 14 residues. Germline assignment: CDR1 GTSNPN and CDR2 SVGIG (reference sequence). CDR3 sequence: CAWSVQAGNQPQYF. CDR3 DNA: TGTGCCTGGAGTGTACAAGCAGGCAATCAGCCCCAGTATTTT.

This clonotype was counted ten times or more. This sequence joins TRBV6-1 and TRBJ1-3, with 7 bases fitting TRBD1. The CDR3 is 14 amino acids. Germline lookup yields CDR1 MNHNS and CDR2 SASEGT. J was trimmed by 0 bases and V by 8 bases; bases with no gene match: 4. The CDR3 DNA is TGTGCCAGCGGACAGGACCCCTCTGGAAACACCATATATTTT. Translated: CASGQDPSGNTIYF.

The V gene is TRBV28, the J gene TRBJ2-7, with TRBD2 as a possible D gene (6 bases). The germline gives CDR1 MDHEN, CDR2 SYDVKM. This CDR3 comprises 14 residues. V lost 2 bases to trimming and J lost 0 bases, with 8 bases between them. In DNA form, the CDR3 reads TGTGCCAGCAGTTTAGCGGGGTTCTCCTACGAGCAGTACTTC. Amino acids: CASSLAGFSYEQYF.

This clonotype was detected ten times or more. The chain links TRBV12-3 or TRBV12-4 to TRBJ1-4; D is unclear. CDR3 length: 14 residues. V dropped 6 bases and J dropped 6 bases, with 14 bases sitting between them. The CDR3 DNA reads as TGTGCCAGCAGCCCCCAGGTGACCCATGAAAAACTGTTTTTT. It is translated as CASSPQVTHEKLFF.

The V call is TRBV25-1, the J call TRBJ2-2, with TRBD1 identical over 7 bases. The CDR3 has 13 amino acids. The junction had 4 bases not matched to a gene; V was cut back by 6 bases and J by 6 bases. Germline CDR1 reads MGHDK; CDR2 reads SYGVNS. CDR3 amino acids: CASRDRQAGELFF. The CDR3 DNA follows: TGTGCCAGCAGGGACAGGCAGGCCGGGGAGCTGTTTTTT.

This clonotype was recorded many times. The CDR3: CASSVEDSVMHDTF. The CDR3 bases are TGTGCCAGCAGCGTAGAGGACAGTGTTATGCACGACACCTTC. V gene TRBV9 combines with J gene TRBJ1-2; D possibly corresponds to TRBD1 (6 bases). There are 14 residues in the CDR3. V dropped 0 bases and J dropped 12 bases, with 18 bases sitting between them. CDR1 is SGDLS, CDR2 YYNGEE, per germline.

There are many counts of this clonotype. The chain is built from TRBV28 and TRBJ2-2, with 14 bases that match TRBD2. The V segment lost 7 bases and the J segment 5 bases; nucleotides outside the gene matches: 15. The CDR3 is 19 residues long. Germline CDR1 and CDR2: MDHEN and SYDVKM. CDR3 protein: CASTPFQGLAGGGTGELFF. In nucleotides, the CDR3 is TGTGCCAGCACTCCCTTCCAAGGACTAGCGGGAGGAGGGACCGGGGAGCTGTTTTTT.

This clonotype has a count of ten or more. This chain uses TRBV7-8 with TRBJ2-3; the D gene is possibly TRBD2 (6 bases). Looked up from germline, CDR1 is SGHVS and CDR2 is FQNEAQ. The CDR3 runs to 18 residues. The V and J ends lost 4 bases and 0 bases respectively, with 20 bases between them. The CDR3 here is CASSSYPASGSSTDTQYF. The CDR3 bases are TGTGCCAGCAGCTCCTACCCCGCGAGCGGGTCTAGCACAGATACGCAGTATTTT.

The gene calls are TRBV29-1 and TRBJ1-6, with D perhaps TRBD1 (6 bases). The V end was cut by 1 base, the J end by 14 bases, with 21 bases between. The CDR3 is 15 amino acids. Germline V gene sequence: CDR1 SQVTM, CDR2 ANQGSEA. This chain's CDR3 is CSVEVGGRGGASLHF. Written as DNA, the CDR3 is TGCAGCGTTGAAGTGGGGGGCCGGGGGGGAGCGTCCCTCCACTTT.

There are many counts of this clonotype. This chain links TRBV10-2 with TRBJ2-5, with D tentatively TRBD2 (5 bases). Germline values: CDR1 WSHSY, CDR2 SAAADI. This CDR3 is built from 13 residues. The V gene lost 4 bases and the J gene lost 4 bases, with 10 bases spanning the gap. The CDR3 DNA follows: TGCGCCAGCAGTGGGGTGGGAGCAGAGACCCAGTACTTC. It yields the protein CASSGVGAETQYF.

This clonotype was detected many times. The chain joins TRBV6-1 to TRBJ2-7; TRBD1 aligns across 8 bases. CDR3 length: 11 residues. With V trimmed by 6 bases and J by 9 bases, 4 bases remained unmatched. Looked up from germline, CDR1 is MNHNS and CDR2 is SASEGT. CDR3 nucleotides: TGTGCCAGCAGCTTGGGACAGGCGCAGTACTTC. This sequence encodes CASSLGQAQYF.